One and the same sample provided the 27 T cell receptor beta chains below, sequenced in a study of identical twins (dated by TCRdb to the mid-2010s). Receptor amplification or capture employed 5' RACE. Sequencing took place on an Illumina HiSeq 2000. The public reads were quality trimmed at Q25 with fastp and then assembled into clones with MiXCR by TCRdb, keeping productive beta chains. Each CDR3 protein appears once, grouped with its most common genes and DNA. For this sample there are roughly 720,000 distinct CDR3 sequences; approximately 18% appear just once. The ten largest clones add up to under 15% of the sample. Another study also made use of these data, one on T cells expressing NK-cell markers.

Material for sequencing was PBMCs. These receptors were obtained from a woman aged 18 to 35 in good health.

The chain carries TRBV20-1 and TRBJ2-7, with TRBD1 as a possible D gene (6 bases). This CDR3 spans 13 amino acids. Germline V gene sequence: CDR1 DFQATT, CDR2 SNEGSKA (reference sequence). Trimming removed 4 bases at V and 1 base at J, with 11 bases between. DNA of the CDR3: TGCAGTGCTATGAGGACAGCATCCTACGAGCAGTACTTC. It specifies CSAMRTASYEQYF.

J is TRBJ2-7 and V is TRBV11-2; the D gene is possibly TRBD1 (5 bases). Germline V gene sequence: CDR1 SGHAT, CDR2 FQNNGV. V was cut by 6 bases and J by 4 bases, with 13 bases left in between. The CDR3 covers 13 residues. CDR3 protein: CASRRPTEYEQYF. In DNA form, the CDR3 reads TGTGCCAGCAGGCGCCCGACAGAATACGAGCAGTACTTC.

This clonotype came up a few times. This chain connects TRBV7-2 to TRBJ2-1, with D possibly called TRBD1 or TRBD2 (5 bases each). Germline loops: CDR1 SGHTA, CDR2 FQGNSA. The CDR3 sequence is 15 residues long. V lost 3 bases and J 2 bases, leaving 11 bases between the germline ends. CDR3 nucleotide sequence: TGTGCCAGCAGCTTCTGGGACGTCCCCTACAATGAGCAGTTCTTC. Protein product: CASSFWDVPYNEQFF.

Only a few counts were recorded for this clonotype. The V call is TRBV6-1, the J call TRBJ2-7, with D possibly matching TRBD1 (6 bases). Deletions cut 5 bases from V and 2 bases from J, with 13 bases between. CDR1 MNHNS and CDR2 SASEGT come from the germline V gene. The CDR3 runs 14 residues. The CDR3 loop reads CASSRTVTTYEQYF. The CDR3 coding sequence is TGTGCCAGCAGTCGGACAGTCACCACCTACGAGCAGTACTTC.

The CDR3 nucleotides read TGTGCCATCAGTGGTTTACAGGGACCGGGCACTGAAGCTTTCTTT. It specifies CAISGLQGPGTEAFF. This chain connects TRBV10-3 to TRBJ1-1, with D perhaps TRBD1 (6 bases). CDR3 length: 15 amino acids. Looked up from germline, CDR1 is ENHRY and CDR2 is SYGVKD. V was trimmed by 4 bases and J by 4 bases, leaving 16 bases between them.

This clonotype was observed a handful of times. The V gene is TRBV5-1, the J gene TRBJ2-1, with D possibly being TRBD2 (6 bases). The germline V gene has CDR1 SGHRS and CDR2 YFSETQ. This CDR3 comprises 15 residues. Trimming pared 1 base from V and 6 bases from J, leaving 14 bases between. The CDR3, as DNA: TGCGCCAGCAGCTTGCCTGCTGCGGGGATCAATGAGCAGTTCTTC. This translates into CASSLPAAGINEQFF. Filled out from reference TRBV5-1 and TRBJ2-1, the complete variable domain reads KAGVTQTPRYLIKTRGQQVTLSCSPISGHRSVSWYQQTPGQGLQFLFEYFSETQRNKGNFPGRFSGRQFSNSRSEMNVSTLELGDSALYLCASSLPAAGINEQFFGPGTRLTVL.

This clonotype was recorded only once. The chain recombines TRBV20-1 with TRBJ2-1; tentatively, D is TRBD1 or TRBD2 (6 bases each). Germline V gene data show CDR1 as DFQATT and CDR2 as SNEGSKA (reference sequence). There are 11 residues in the CDR3. V dropped 5 bases and J dropped 8 bases, with 10 bases sitting between them. The CDR3 coding sequence is TGCAGTGCTGGGGGCGGGGATGAGCAGTTCTTC. It encodes CSAGGGDEQFF.

This clonotype came up a few times. The V gene is TRBV12-3 or TRBV12-4, the J gene TRBJ2-6; weak D call: TRBD2 (5 bases). V was cut by 6 bases and J by 0 bases, with 9 bases left in between. The CDR3 has 15 residues. This chain's CDR3 is CASRRRDSGANVLTF. DNA of the CDR3: TGTGCCAGCAGGAGACGGGACTCTGGGGCCAACGTCCTGACTTTC.

This clonotype was found a few times. The J gene is TRBJ2-1, the V gene TRBV5-1; weak D call: TRBD2 (5 bases). Trimming shortened V by 3 bases and J by 10 bases, and 11 bases separated the two germline ends. The CDR3 consists of 12 residues. Germline CDR1 is SGHRS and CDR2 is YFSETQ. The CDR3 nucleotides are TGCGCCAGCAGCTCCCTCGGGGAGGAGCAGTTCTTC. Translated: CASSSLGEEQFF.

This clonotype was observed many times. V gene TRBV7-9 combines with J gene TRBJ1-2; TRBD1 matches 9 bases. Germline CDR1 and CDR2: SEHNR and FQNEAQ (reference sequence). The V gene end was trimmed by 3 bases and the J gene end by 8 bases; junction bases not matched to a gene: 7. The CDR3 extends over 14 amino acids. The CDR3 bases are TGTGCCAGCAGCTTGGGACAGGGCCAATCCGGCTACACCTTC. Its protein is CASSLGQGQSGYTF.

This clonotype has just a few counts. The chain is built from TRBV6-6 and TRBJ1-1; D might be TRBD1 (5 bases). The CDR3 runs to 11 residues. The germline gives CDR1 MNHNY, CDR2 SVGAGI (reference sequence). With 6 bases removed from V and 4 bases from J, the gap between germline ends came to 6 bases. DNA of the CDR3: TGTGCCAGCAGCGACAGCACTGAAGCTTTCTTT. Amino acid sequence: CASSDSTEAFF.

In this sample, this clonotype turned up a few times. The J gene is TRBJ2-5, the V gene TRBV9, with TRBD2 as a possible D gene (5 bases). V was cut by 1 base and J by 5 bases, with 12 bases left in between. This CDR3 is built from 14 residues. CDR1 and CDR2 (germline): SGDLS, YYNGEE. CDR3 DNA sequence: TGTGCCAGCAGCGTAAGCGGCATGGTGGAGACCCAGTACTTC. It specifies CASSVSGMVETQYF.

The rearrangement links TRBV7-9 to TRBJ1-5, with 7 bases fitting TRBD1. V shed 2 bases, J shed 5 bases, and the junction held 9 bases outside the gene matches. This CDR3 is 16 amino acids long. Per the germline V gene, CDR1 is SEHNR and CDR2 is FQNEAQ (reference sequence). The CDR3 bases are TGTGCCAGCAGCTTATACGTAGGGGGCGAGGATCAGCCCCAGCATTTT. This codes for CASSLYVGGEDQPQHF.

The chain employs TRBV27 and TRBJ2-2; D unresolved. The germline CDR1 and CDR2 sequences are MNHEY and SMNVEV (reference sequence). V lost 1 base and J 0 bases, leaving 15 bases between the germline ends. This CDR3 comprises 18 residues. CDR3 nucleotide sequence: TGTGCCAGCAGTTTATACCCGAGACTCTTTCCGAACACCGGGGAGCTGTTTTTT. Translating gives CASSLYPRLFPNTGELFF.

The chain joins TRBV10-3 to TRBJ2-7, with TRBD2 matching over 8 bases. Germline CDR1 is ENHRY and CDR2 is SYGVKD. After removal of 3 bases from V and 6 bases from J, the junction contained 4 bases not matched to a gene. This CDR3 is 13 amino acids long. This CDR3 reads CAISDGGATEQYF. The CDR3 bases are TGTGCCATCAGTGACGGGGGGGCCACCGAGCAGTACTTC.

In nucleotides, the CDR3 is TGTGCCAGCAGCGTGTATGAGGACACTGAAGCTTTCTTT. Amino acids: CASSVYEDTEAFF. V is TRBV2 and J is TRBJ1-1; D not resolved. Deletions cut 6 bases from V and 3 bases from J, with 11 bases between. In germline, CDR1 is SNHLY, CDR2 FYNNEI. CDR3 length: 13 residues.

This clonotype has just a few counts. The CDR3 nucleotides read TGTGCCAGCAGCCAATCGCAAACAGCTCTCAATGAGCAGTTCTTC. This gives the protein CASSQSQTALNEQFF. The V gene is TRBV16, the J gene TRBJ2-1; D gene uncertain. Germline V CDR1 and CDR2: KGHSY, FQNENV. This CDR3 region has 15 residues. With 0 bases removed from V and 6 bases from J, the gap between germline ends came to 12 bases.

This clonotype was picked up a small number of times. V is TRBV15 and J is TRBJ1-2; D is unclear. This CDR3 is built from 16 residues. V gave up 5 bases and J gave up 3 bases, with 19 bases separating them. The germline V gene encodes CDR1 LNHNV and CDR2 YYDKDF (reference sequence). The CDR3 DNA reads as TGTGCCACCAGCTCTTCCCAAACGAGGAGCTACTATGGCTACACCTTC. This codes for CATSSSQTRSYYGYTF. Full variable domain (remainder filled in from reference TRBV15 and TRBJ1-2): DAMVIQNPRYQVTQFGKPVTLSCSQTLNHNVMYWYQQKSSQAPKLLFHYYDKDFNNEADTPDNFQSRRPNTSFCFLDIRSPGLGDTAMYLCATSSSQTRSYYGYTFGSGTRLTVV.

The chain has TRBV2 and TRBJ2-1; D might be TRBD2 (6 bases). This CDR3 has 15 residues. V lost 3 bases, J lost 9 bases, and 18 bases lay in between. Germline assignment: CDR1 SNHLY and CDR2 FYNNEI. Here the CDR3 reads CASSDSTSIQSEQFF. CDR3 DNA sequence: TGTGCCAGCAGTGATAGTACTAGCATCCAGAGTGAGCAGTTCTTC.

CDR3 amino acids: CASSLAGTSATLYYEQYF. The CDR3 bases are TGTGCCAGCAGCTTGGCGGGGACTAGCGCAACACTTTACTACGAGCAGTACTTC. The genes are TRBV5-5 and TRBJ2-7; 10 bases match TRBD2. CDR1 is SGHKS, CDR2 YYEKEE, per germline (reference sequence). V dropped 0 bases and J dropped 3; count of bases not matched to a gene: 12. The CDR3 runs to 18 residues. Combining the CDR3 with reference TRBV5-5 and TRBJ2-7 gives the whole variable domain DAGVTQSPTHLIKTRGQQVTLRCSPISGHKSVSWYQQVLGQGPQFIFQYYEKEERGRGNFPDRFSARQFPNYSSELNVNALLLGDSALYLCASSLAGTSATLYYEQYFGPGTRLTVT.

This clonotype was found a few times. V gene TRBV7-6 combines with J gene TRBJ2-7; D ambiguous. Between the trimmed V and J ends, which lost 0 bases and 4 bases, there was a span of 19 bases. Germline-derived CDR1 and CDR2 are SGHVS and FNYEAQ. CDR3 length equals 17 residues. The DNA for the CDR3 is TGTGCCAGCAGCTTAGCTCAGGAAAGTAGTCGCTTTTACGAGCAGTACTTC. Protein product: CASSLAQESSRFYEQYF.

This clonotype was recorded many times. The chain is built from TRBV7-2 and TRBJ2-1; D gene unclear. Germline V gene lookup returns CDR1 SGHTA and CDR2 FQGNSA. This CDR3 contains 14 residues. V lost 1 base, J lost 1 base, and 5 bases lay in between. CDR3 coding DNA: TGTGCCAGCAGCTTAGACGGGTCCTACAATGAGCAGTTCTTC. Protein sequence: CASSLDGSYNEQFF. The full variable domain, in which reference TRBV7-2 and TRBJ2-1 provide the parts outside the CDR3, is GAGVSQSPSNKVTEKGKDVELRCDPISGHTALYWYRQSLGQGLEFLIYFQGNSAPDKSGLPSDRFSAERTGGSVSTLTIQRTQQEDSAVYLCASSLDGSYNEQFFGPGTRLTVL.

The genes are TRBV25-1 and TRBJ2-2; maybe TRBD2 (5 bases). V lost 8 bases and J lost 4, with 11 bases in between. Germline V gives CDR1 MGHDK, CDR2 SYGVNS. CDR3 length equals 13 residues. The DNA of the CDR3 is TGTGCCAGCTGGGGAGCGAGCACCGGGGAGCTGTTTTTT. It translates to CASWGASTGELFF. Full variable domain (outside the CDR3, taken from reference TRBV25-1 and TRBJ2-2): EADIYQTPRYLVIGTGKKITLECSQTMGHDKMYWYQQDPGMELHLIHYSYGVNSTEKGDLSSESTVSRIRTEHFPLTLESARPSHTSQYLCASWGASTGELFFGEGSRLTVL.

Here the CDR3 reads CASSKQEHTDTQYF. CDR3 sequence (DNA): TGTGCCAGCAGTAAACAGGAGCACACAGATACGCAGTATTTT. The J gene is TRBJ2-3, the V gene TRBV5-5; D is possibly TRBD1 (5 bases). Looked up from germline, CDR1 is SGHKS and CDR2 is YYEKEE (reference sequence). With 5 bases removed from V and 2 bases from J, the gap between germline ends came to 12 bases. CDR3 length equals 14 residues.

This clonotype was observed a few times. The V and J genes are TRBV15 and TRBJ1-1; no firm D call. Germline V gene lookup returns CDR1 LNHNV and CDR2 YYDKDF (reference sequence). V gave up 5 bases and J gave up 4 bases, with 11 bases separating them. This CDR3 is built from 13 residues. CDR3 region: CATSGPHSTEAFF. The DNA for the CDR3 is TGTGCCACCAGCGGACCCCACAGCACTGAAGCTTTCTTT.

This clonotype has just one count. This chain joins TRBV7-6 and TRBJ2-1; 8 bases fit TRBD2. J lost 0 bases, V lost 0 bases, and 7 bases had no gene match. In germline, CDR1 is SGHVS, CDR2 FNYEAQ. CDR3 length: 18 amino acids. The CDR3 region has the DNA TGTGCCAGCAGCTTAGCGCTTGGAAGCGGGAGCTCCTACAATGAGCAGTTCTTC. It specifies CASSLALGSGSSYNEQFF. Full variable domain (rest looked up from reference TRBV7-6 and TRBJ2-1): GAGVSQSPRYKVTKRGQDVALRCDPISGHVSLYWYRQALGQGPEFLTYFNYEAQQDKSGLPNDRFSAERPEGSISTLTIQRTEQRDSAMYRCASSLALGSGSSYNEQFFGPGTRLTVL.

This clonotype was recorded once. This chain links TRBV3-1 with TRBJ2-1; 9 positions agree with TRBD2. Trimming removed 4 bases from V and 1 base from J; junction bases left unmatched: 8. Germline values: CDR1 LGHDT, CDR2 YNNKEL (reference sequence). The CDR3 consists of 17 residues. In DNA, the CDR3 is TGTGCCAGCAGCCGTTTAGCGGGGGCCCCTTCCTACAATGAGCAGTTCTTC. Its translation: CASSRLAGAPSYNEQFF.